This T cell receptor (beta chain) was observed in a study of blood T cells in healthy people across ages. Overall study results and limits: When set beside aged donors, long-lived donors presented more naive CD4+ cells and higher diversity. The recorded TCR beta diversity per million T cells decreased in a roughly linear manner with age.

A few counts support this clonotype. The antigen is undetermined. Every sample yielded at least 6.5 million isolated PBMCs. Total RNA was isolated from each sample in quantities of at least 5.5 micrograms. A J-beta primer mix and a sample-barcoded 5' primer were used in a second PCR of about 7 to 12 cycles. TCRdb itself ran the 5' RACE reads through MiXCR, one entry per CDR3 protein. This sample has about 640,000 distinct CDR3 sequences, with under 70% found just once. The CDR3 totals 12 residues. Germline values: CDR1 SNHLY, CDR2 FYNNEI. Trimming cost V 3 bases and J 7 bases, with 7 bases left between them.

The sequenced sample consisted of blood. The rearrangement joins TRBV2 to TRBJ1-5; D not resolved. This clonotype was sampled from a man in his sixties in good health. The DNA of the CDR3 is TGTGCCAGCAGTGATCGGAACCAGCCCCAGCATTTT. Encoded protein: CASSDRNQPQHF.